This T cell receptor beta chain was captured in a study of glioma-infiltrating T cells after dendritic cell vaccination. Study background: Samples are from glioblastoma patients in Phase I and II dendritic cell vaccine trials.

Isocitrate dehydrogenase mutation was absent in all glioblastoma patients. About this clone itself: The antigen is not known.

Up to about 2 ug genomic DNA was used for TCRB CDR3 amplification. Clones were read by immunoSEQ multiplex PCR, and TCRdb kept only the in-frame ones, dropping some. The data show about 82,000 clones, approximately 90% seen once. Regarding the study as a whole: Few patients contributed both blood and tumor specimens.

Germline CDR1 is SGHRS and CDR2 is YFSETQ. The CDR3 has 15 residues. The V gene end was trimmed by 3 bases and the J gene end by 6 bases; junction bases not matched to a gene: 10. The chain couples TRBV5-1 to TRBJ1-2, with 8 bases identical to TRBD1. The sequence came from a human donor with glioblastoma. The sample consisted of blood, taken before dendritic cell vaccination. CDR3 DNA: TGCGCCAGCAGCTGGGACAGGTTGCTTGGGGATGGCTACACCTTC. Residues: CASSWDRLLGDGYTF.